The 27 T cell receptor beta chains given below trace back to one sample, sequenced in a study of T cell repertoires in cytomegalovirus infection. TCRdb re-called the reads through MiXCR, storing one row per CDR3 protein. In the table there are a few hundred thousand distinct CDR3 sequences, over 7.5% of which are singletons. Sequenced: PBMCs. These receptors all stem from a human donor in good health (CMV status not recorded). Some clones in this sample may be carry-over from other donors' samples.

V is TRBV6-2 or TRBV6-3 and J is TRBJ1-5, with D unresolved. The CDR3 runs 13 residues. Germline V lookup: CDR1 MNHEY, CDR2 SVGEGT. V was clipped by 3 bases and J by 9 bases, with 12 bases between them. CDR3 residues: CASSYWAEGPQHF. The CDR3 DNA is TGTGCCAGCAGTTATTGGGCGGAGGGGCCCCAGCATTTT.

This clonotype was detected a few times. The J gene is TRBJ2-7, the V gene TRBV20-1; 9 bases map to TRBD2. The CDR3 spans 17 residues. CDR1 and CDR2 from the germline V gene are DFQATT and SNEGSKA (reference sequence). V dropped 5 bases and J dropped 3; count of bases not matched to a gene: 17. The CDR3 sequence: CSAGGGSALAGNYEQYF. The DNA of the CDR3 is TGCAGTGCTGGAGGGGGAAGTGCGCTAGCGGGGAACTACGAGCAGTACTTC.

This clonotype has more than one count but fewer than ten. The rearrangement links TRBV30 to TRBJ1-5, with D unclear. The V end was cut by 1 base, the J end by 5 bases, with 12 bases between. Germline values: CDR1 GTSNPN, CDR2 SVGIG (reference sequence). The CDR3 totals 14 residues. DNA for the CDR3: TGTGCCTGGAGTGCTCACTATACTGATCAGCCCCAGCATTTT. Its translation is CAWSAHYTDQPQHF.

The sample holds many counts of this clonotype. The genes are TRBV7-6 and TRBJ2-5; D unresolved. The CDR3 runs to 14 residues. CDR1 is SGHVS and CDR2 is FNYEAQ in the germline V gene. V lost 1 base and J lost 4, with 10 bases in between. CDR3 sequence reads: CASSLVAGGETQYF. CDR3 DNA sequence: TGTGCCAGCAGCTTAGTGGCAGGCGGAGAGACCCAGTACTTC.

The rearrangement joins TRBV6-1 to TRBJ1-2; tentatively, D is TRBD1 (5 bases). This CDR3 is 16 amino acids long. CDR1 is MNHNS and CDR2 is SASEGT in the germline V gene. Trimming stripped 5 bases from V and 6 bases from J, with 22 bases between. The CDR3 protein is CASSPTPRAAGNGYTF. The CDR3 nucleotides read TGTGCCAGCAGTCCAACCCCCAGGGCGGCAGGAAATGGCTACACCTTC.

The rearrangement joins TRBV11-2 to TRBJ2-7, with D possibly TRBD2 on 6 matching bases. The length of the CDR3 is 17 residues. Germline V CDR1 and CDR2: SGHAT, FQNNGV. V lost 2 bases, J lost 2 bases, and 19 bases lay in between. As DNA, the CDR3 is TGTGCCAGCAGCTTATTGCGGGGCCGAAGCCGAACCTACGAGCAGTACTTC. Amino acids: CASSLLRGRSRTYEQYF.

This clonotype has a handful of counts. V and J are TRBV7-9 and TRBJ2-1; D perhaps matches TRBD1 (6 bases). The CDR3 has 13 amino acids. V was trimmed by 4 bases and J by 8 bases, leaving 12 bases between them. Germline loops: CDR1 SEHNR, CDR2 FQNEAQ (reference sequence). The CDR3 DNA reads TGTGCCAGCAGCTCGGGACAAGCCTATGAGCAGTTCTTC. Amino acids: CASSSGQAYEQFF.

The chain has TRBV20-1 and TRBJ1-1; TRBD1 is a possible D gene (5 bases). Trimming took 0 bases from V and 4 from J, leaving 18 bases between them. Germline V CDR1 and CDR2: DFQATT, SNEGSKA (reference sequence). CDR3 length: 16 residues. The CDR3 region has the DNA TGCAGTGCTAGAGATCCCTGGGGGGATGGGAGCACTGAAGCTTTCTTT. It encodes CSARDPWGDGSTEAFF.

This clonotype was seen a handful of times. The chain joins TRBV28 to TRBJ2-7, with 13 positions matching TRBD2. This CDR3 is 18 amino acids long. Germline trimming cut 1 base from V and 6 bases from J; bases unmatched to any gene: 12. The germline CDR1 and CDR2 sequences are MDHEN and SYDVKM. DNA of the CDR3: TGTGCCAGCAGTTTATTCTTCATCACTAGCGGGAGGGAGTCCGAGCAGTACTTC. This codes for CASSLFFITSGRESEQYF.

This clonotype has at least ten counts. This sequence joins TRBV27 and TRBJ2-7; 7 bases are a match to TRBD2. CDR1 is MNHEY, CDR2 SMNVEV, per germline (reference sequence). The CDR3 has 14 amino acids. V shed 2 bases and J 7 bases; nucleotides not matched to a gene: 8. CDR3 nucleotides: TGTGCCAGCAGTTTACCGGGACTAACGGGGGAGCAGTACTTC. Protein product: CASSLPGLTGEQYF.

This clonotype was counted a few times. This chain links TRBV28 with TRBJ1-4, with unresolved D. Germline V lookup: CDR1 MDHEN, CDR2 SYDVKM. The CDR3 loop spans 15 amino acids. V was shortened by 6 bases and J by 4 bases, with 15 bases between the two germline ends. CDR3 DNA: TGTGCCAGCAGCCCCTGGGAGGGTGGTAATGAAAAACTGTTTTTT. Translation: CASSPWEGGNEKLFF.

This clonotype was counted many times. The chain is built from TRBV7-8 and TRBJ1-4; weak D call: TRBD1 (5 bases). This CDR3 spans 16 amino acids. V was clipped by 5 bases and J by 7 bases, with 20 bases between them. Germline V lookup: CDR1 SGHVS, CDR2 FQNEAQ. The CDR3 spells CASSVRAGGTVEKLFF. The CDR3 DNA reads as TGTGCCAGCAGCGTCCGTGCCGGGGGAACAGTTGAAAAACTGTTTTTT.

This chain joins TRBV4-3 and TRBJ2-3, with 12 bases identical to TRBD1. Germline trimming cut 5 bases from V and 4 bases from J; bases unmatched to any gene: 4. The CDR3 has 15 residues. Germline CDR1 is LGHNA and CDR2 is YSLEER. For the CDR3, the DNA is TGCGCCAGCAGCATGGGGACAGGGGGCTCAGATACGCAGTATTTT. Its translation is CASSMGTGGSDTQYF.

The chain employs TRBV6-1 and TRBJ2-1; TRBD1 might be the D (6 bases). The germline gives CDR1 MNHNS, CDR2 SASEGT. This CDR3 region has 13 residues. The V end lost 2 bases, the J end lost 8 bases, and 10 bases lay between the germline ends. CDR3 sequence reads: CASSEQGWDEQFF. CDR3 nucleotides: TGTGCCAGCAGTGAACAGGGGTGGGATGAGCAGTTCTTC.

This chain connects TRBV11-2 to TRBJ2-7; 9 nucleotides agree with TRBD1. Germline assignment: CDR1 SGHAT and CDR2 FQNNGV. V was pared by 0 bases and J by 3 bases, with 3 bases of the junction left unmatched. The CDR3 has 15 residues. The CDR3 here is CASSLEGQGIYEQYF. For the CDR3, the DNA is TGTGCCAGCAGCTTAGAGGGACAGGGTATCTACGAGCAGTACTTC.

This clonotype has more than one count but fewer than ten. The chain has TRBV4-3 and TRBJ1-1; D uncertain. The CDR3 sequence is 14 residues long. Per the germline V gene, CDR1 is LGHNA and CDR2 is YSLEER. V dropped 4 bases and J dropped 3 bases, with 12 bases sitting between them. The CDR3 DNA sequence: TGCGCCAGCAGCCGCGGCAGATTAGACACTGAAGCTTTCTTT. It translates to CASSRGRLDTEAFF.

The gene calls are TRBV28 and TRBJ1-2; 10 positions agree with TRBD1. The CDR3 runs to 14 residues. Germline V lookup: CDR1 MDHEN, CDR2 SYDVKM. The trim removed 5 bases at V and 8 bases at J, leaving 8 bases unmatched. In DNA form, the CDR3 reads TGTGCCAGCAGTACGCCGGGACAGGGGAGCGGCTACACCTTC. Protein sequence: CASSTPGQGSGYTF.

This clonotype was detected ten times or more. The chain joins TRBV7-8 to TRBJ2-6, with D tentatively TRBD2 (6 bases). Deletions cut 3 bases from V and 0 bases from J, with 6 bases between. The CDR3 is 15 amino acids. The germline gives CDR1 SGHVS, CDR2 FQNEAQ. This chain's CDR3 is CASSFGSSGANVLTF. The CDR3, as DNA: TGTGCCAGCAGCTTCGGGAGCTCTGGGGCCAACGTCCTGACTTTC.

This clonotype was seen repeatedly, ten times or more. The chain joins TRBV4-1 to TRBJ2-6; 7 nucleotides match TRBD2. CDR3 length: 14 residues. Germline V gene lookup returns CDR1 MGHRA and CDR2 YSYEKL. The J segment lost 15 bases and the V segment lost 0 bases, leaving 8 bases of the junction unmatched. The CDR3 loop reads CASSQDSGREDLTF. In nucleotides, the CDR3 is TGCGCCAGCAGCCAAGATTCGGGCCGGGAGGACCTGACTTTC.

This clonotype was seen a handful of times. The CDR3 nucleotides read TGTGCCAGCAGAGGGCAGGGGGAATGGCACTACGAGCAGTACTTC. It codes for CASRGQGEWHYEQYF. The chain employs TRBV6-5 and TRBJ2-7; 7 bases map to TRBD1. V shed 6 bases, J shed 3 bases, and the junction held 11 bases outside the gene matches. The germline gives CDR1 MNHEY, CDR2 SVGAGI. The CDR3 is made up of 15 amino acids.

This clonotype was seen only a few times. CDR3 nucleotide sequence: TGTGCCAGCAGCCAAGCCCGGGGACGCACAGATACGCAGTATTTT. Encoded protein: CASSQARGRTDTQYF. The rearrangement links TRBV3-1 to TRBJ2-3; D assignment may be TRBD1 or TRBD2 (5 bases each). The CDR3 spans 15 residues. V shed 1 base and J shed 1 base, with 9 bases lying between them. The V gene's germline CDR1 is LGHDT and CDR2 YNNKEL (reference sequence).

Only a few counts were recorded for this clonotype. The chain is built from TRBV14 and TRBJ1-2, with D possibly TRBD1 on 6 matching bases. V lost 6 bases, J lost 4 bases, and 15 bases lay in between. The germline gives CDR1 SGHDN, CDR2 FVKESK. The CDR3 is made up of 14 amino acids. DNA for the CDR3: TGTGCCAGCAGACCACAGGGTAACAGCTATGGCTACACCTTC. Amino acids: CASRPQGNSYGYTF.

At least ten counts were recorded for this clonotype. The chain recombines TRBV7-3 with TRBJ2-1, with 8 positions matching TRBD1. The CDR3 sequence is 18 residues long. Unmatched junction bases numbered 14, after V lost 2 bases and J lost 5 bases. Per germline, CDR1 SGHTA and CDR2 FQGTGA. This CDR3 is CASSLLWTGQNLNNEQFF. The CDR3 DNA reads as TGTGCCAGCAGCTTATTATGGACAGGGCAGAATCTTAACAATGAGCAGTTCTTC.

In this sample, this clonotype turned up many times. The chain couples TRBV7-9 to TRBJ1-5, with a possible D match to TRBD1 (6 bases). The V end lost 4 bases, the J end lost 6 bases, and 16 bases lay between the germline ends. The CDR3 is made up of 15 amino acids. Germline CDR1 reads SEHNR; CDR2 reads FQNEAQ (reference sequence). This CDR3 is CASSSKGEFGQPQHF. The CDR3 DNA reads as TGTGCCAGCAGCTCCAAGGGGGAGTTCGGTCAGCCCCAGCATTTT.

The chain uses TRBV28 and TRBJ2-1, with 7 bases aligning to TRBD2. The CDR3 totals 17 residues. Germline V gives CDR1 MDHEN, CDR2 SYDVKM. J gave up 3 bases and V 5 bases, and 13 bases lay outside the gene matches. The CDR3 sequence: CASSPPRRLAFYNEQFF. CDR3 bases: TGTGCCAGCAGTCCTCCCAGACGACTAGCCTTCTACAATGAGCAGTTCTTC.

This clonotype has a handful of counts. The V and J genes are TRBV9 and TRBJ2-1, with 10 positions matching TRBD2. Losses at the gene ends were 3 bases for V and 4 bases for J; bases not matched to a gene: 7. The CDR3 is made up of 16 amino acids. Germline V gives CDR1 SGDLS, CDR2 YYNGEE. The CDR3 DNA sequence: TGTGCCAGCAGCGCTACGACTAGCGGGTTTTACAATGAGCAGTTCTTC. It translates to CASSATTSGFYNEQFF.

This CDR3 is CASSEGGTGDYEQYF. The CDR3 DNA reads as TGTGCCAGCAGTGAAGGAGGGACAGGGGACTACGAGCAGTACTTC. The rearrangement joins TRBV2 to TRBJ2-7; the match to TRBD1 covers 10 bases. Germline V CDR1 and CDR2: SNHLY, FYNNEI. With V trimmed by 1 base and J by 3 bases, 3 bases remained unmatched. The CDR3 runs to 15 residues. Variable domain in full (rest from reference TRBV2 and TRBJ2-7): EPEVTQTPSHQVTQMGQEVILRCVPISNHLYFYWYRQILGQKVEFLVSFYNNEISEKSEIFDDQFSVERPDGSNFTLKIRSTKLEDSAMYFCASSEGGTGDYEQYFGPGTRLTVT.